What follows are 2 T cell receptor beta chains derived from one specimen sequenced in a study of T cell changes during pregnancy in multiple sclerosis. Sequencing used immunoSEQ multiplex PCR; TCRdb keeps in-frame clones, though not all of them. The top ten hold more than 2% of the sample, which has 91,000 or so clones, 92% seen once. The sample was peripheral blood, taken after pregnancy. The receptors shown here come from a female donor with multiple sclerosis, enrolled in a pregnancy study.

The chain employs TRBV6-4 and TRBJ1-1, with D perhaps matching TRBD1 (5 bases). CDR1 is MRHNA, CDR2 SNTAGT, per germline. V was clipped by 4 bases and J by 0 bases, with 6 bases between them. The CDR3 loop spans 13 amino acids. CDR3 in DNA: TGTGCCAGCAGTGCGACAGTGAACACTGAAGCTTTCTTT. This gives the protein CASSATVNTEAFF.

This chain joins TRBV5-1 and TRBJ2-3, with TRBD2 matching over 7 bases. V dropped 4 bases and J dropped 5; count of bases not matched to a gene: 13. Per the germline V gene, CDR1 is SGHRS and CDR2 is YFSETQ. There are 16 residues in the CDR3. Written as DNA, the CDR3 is TGCGCCAGCAGCAAAAGGGGCGGGGGTCCCGTAGATACGCAGTATTTT. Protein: CASSKRGGGPVDTQYF.